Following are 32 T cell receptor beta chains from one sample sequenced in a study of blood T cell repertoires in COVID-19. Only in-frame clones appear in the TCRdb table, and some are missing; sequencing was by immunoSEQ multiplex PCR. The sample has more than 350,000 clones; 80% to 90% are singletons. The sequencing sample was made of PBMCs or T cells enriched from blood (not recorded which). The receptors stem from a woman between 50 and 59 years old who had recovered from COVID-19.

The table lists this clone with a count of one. The CDR3: CASRRTGALEPQHF. CDR3 nucleotide sequence: TGTGCCAGCAGGAGGACAGGGGCTCTAGAACCCCAGCATTTT. V and J are TRBV27 and TRBJ1-5; 9 bases agree with TRBD1. The V gene's germline CDR1 is MNHEY and CDR2 SMNVEV (reference sequence). Trimming at V came to 6 bases and at J to 10 bases, leaving 10 bases not matched to a gene. CDR3 size: 14 residues.

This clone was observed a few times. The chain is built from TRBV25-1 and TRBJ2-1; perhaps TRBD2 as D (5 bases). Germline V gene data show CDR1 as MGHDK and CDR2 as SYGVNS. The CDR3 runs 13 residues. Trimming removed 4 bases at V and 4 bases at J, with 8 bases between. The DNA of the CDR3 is TGTGCCAGCAGTGGCACGGGGTACAATGAGCAGTTCTTC. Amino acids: CASSGTGYNEQFF.

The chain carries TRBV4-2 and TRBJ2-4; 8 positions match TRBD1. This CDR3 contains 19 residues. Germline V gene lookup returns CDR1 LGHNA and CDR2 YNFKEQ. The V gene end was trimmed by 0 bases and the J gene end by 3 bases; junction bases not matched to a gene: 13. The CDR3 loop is CASSQDPGGSDSGKNIQYF. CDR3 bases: TGTGCCAGCAGCCAAGATCCAGGGGGCTCCGACAGCGGCAAAAACATTCAGTACTTC.

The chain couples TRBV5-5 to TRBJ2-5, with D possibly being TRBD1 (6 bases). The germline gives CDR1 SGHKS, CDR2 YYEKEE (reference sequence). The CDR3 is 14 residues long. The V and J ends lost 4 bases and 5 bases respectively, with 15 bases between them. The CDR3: CASSPRTDRETQYF. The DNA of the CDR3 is TGTGCCAGCAGCCCCCGGACAGACCGGGAGACCCAGTACTTC.

CDR3 residues: CASSIGNLKETQYF. The CDR3 DNA sequence: TGTGCCAGTAGTATTGGCAATCTTAAAGAGACCCAGTACTTC. The chain couples TRBV19 to TRBJ2-5; D is unclear. V lost 3 bases, J lost 3 bases, and 11 bases lay in between. The V gene's germline CDR1 is LNHDA and CDR2 SQIVND (reference sequence). This CDR3 is built from 14 residues.

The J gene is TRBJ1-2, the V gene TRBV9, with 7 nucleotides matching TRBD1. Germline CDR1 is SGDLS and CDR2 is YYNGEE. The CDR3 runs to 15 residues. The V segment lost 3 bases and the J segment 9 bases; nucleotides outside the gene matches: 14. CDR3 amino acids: CASSDRTGRPKSYTF. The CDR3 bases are TGTGCCAGCAGCGATCGGACAGGACGTCCAAAGAGCTACACCTTC. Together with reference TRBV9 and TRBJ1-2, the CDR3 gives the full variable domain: DSGVTQTPKHLITATGQRVTLRCSPRSGDLSVYWYQQSLDQGLQFLIQYYNGEERAKGNILERFSAQQFPDLHSELNLSSLELGDSALYFCASSDRTGRPKSYTFGSGTRLTVV.

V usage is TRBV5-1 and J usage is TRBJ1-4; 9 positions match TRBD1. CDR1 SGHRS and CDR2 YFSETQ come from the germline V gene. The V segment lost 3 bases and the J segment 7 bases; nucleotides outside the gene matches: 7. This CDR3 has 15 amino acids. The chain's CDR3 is CASSSKGQGGEKLFF. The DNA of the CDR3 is TGCGCCAGCAGCTCGAAGGGACAGGGCGGTGAAAAACTGTTTTTT.

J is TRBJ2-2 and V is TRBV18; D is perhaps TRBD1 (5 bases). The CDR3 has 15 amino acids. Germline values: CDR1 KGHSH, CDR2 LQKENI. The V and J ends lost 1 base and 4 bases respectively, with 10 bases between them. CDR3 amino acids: CASSPLQGTTGELFF. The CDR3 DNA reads TGTGCCAGCTCACCACTTCAGGGAACCACCGGGGAGCTGTTTTTT.

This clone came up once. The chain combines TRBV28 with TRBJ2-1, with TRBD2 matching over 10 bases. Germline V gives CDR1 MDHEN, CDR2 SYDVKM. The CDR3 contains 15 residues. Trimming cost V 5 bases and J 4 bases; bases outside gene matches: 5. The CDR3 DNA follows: TGTGCCAGCAGTCAAGGACTAGCGGATTACAATGAGCAGTTCTTC. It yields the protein CASSQGLADYNEQFF.

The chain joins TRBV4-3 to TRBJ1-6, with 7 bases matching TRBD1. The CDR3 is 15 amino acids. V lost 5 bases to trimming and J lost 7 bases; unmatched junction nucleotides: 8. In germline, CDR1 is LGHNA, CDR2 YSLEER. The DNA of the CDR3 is TGCGCCAGCAGCTTAACCGGGACAGTCAATTCACCCCTCCACTTT. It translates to CASSLTGTVNSPLHF.

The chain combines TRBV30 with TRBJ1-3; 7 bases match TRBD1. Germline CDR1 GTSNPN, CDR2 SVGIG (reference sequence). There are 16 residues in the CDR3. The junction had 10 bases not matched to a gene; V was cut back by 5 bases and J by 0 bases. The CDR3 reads CAWQQTGTSSGNTIYF. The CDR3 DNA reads TGTGCCTGGCAGCAGACAGGGACGAGCTCTGGAAACACCATATATTTT.

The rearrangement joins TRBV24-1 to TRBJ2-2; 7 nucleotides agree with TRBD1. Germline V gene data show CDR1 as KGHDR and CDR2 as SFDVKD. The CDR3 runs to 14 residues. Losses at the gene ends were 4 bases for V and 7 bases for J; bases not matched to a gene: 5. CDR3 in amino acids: CATSEGGGGGELFF. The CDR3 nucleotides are TGTGCCACCAGTGAAGGGGGCGGTGGCGGGGAGCTGTTTTTT.

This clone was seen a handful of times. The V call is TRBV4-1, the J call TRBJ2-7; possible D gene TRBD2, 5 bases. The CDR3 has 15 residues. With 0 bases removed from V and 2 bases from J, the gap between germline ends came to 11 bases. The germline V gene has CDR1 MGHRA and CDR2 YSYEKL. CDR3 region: CASSQEDRETYEQYF. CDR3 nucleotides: TGCGCCAGCAGCCAAGAAGATAGGGAGACCTACGAGCAGTACTTC.

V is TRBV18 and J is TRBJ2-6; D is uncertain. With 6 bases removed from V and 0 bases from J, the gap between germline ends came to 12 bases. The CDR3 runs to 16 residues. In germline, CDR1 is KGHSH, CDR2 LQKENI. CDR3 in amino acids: CASSPPGSSGANVLTF. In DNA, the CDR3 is TGTGCCAGCTCCCCCCCTGGCTCCTCTGGGGCCAACGTCCTGACTTTC.

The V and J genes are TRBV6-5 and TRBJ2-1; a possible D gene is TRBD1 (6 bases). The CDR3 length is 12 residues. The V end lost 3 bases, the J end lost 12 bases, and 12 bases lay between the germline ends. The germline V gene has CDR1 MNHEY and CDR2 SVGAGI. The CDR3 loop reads CASSYEGVAQFF. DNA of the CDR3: TGTGCCAGCAGTTATGAGGGGGTGGCGCAGTTCTTC.

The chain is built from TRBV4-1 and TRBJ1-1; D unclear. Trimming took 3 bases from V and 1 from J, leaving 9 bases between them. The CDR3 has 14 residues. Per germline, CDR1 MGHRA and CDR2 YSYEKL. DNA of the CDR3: TGCGCCAGCAGCCATGTTAACAGGAACACTGAAGCTTTCTTT. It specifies CASSHVNRNTEAFF.

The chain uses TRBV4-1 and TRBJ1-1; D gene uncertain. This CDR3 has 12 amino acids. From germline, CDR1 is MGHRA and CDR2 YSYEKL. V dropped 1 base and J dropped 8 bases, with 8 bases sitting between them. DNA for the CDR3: TGCGCCAGCAGCCAAGGGGCAGGAGAAGCTTTCTTT. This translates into CASSQGAGEAFF.

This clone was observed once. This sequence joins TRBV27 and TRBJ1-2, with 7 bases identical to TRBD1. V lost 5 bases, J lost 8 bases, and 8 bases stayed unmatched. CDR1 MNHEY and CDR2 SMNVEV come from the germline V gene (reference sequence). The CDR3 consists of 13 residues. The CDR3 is CASSLQGGKGYTF. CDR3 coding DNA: TGTGCCAGCAGTCTCCAGGGGGGAAAAGGCTACACCTTC.

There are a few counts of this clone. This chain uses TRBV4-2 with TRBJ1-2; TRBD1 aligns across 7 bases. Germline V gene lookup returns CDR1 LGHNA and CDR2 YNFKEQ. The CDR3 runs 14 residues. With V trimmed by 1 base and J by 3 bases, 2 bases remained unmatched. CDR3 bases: TGTGCCAGCAGCCAAGCCGGGACAGACTATGGCTACACCTTC. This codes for CASSQAGTDYGYTF.

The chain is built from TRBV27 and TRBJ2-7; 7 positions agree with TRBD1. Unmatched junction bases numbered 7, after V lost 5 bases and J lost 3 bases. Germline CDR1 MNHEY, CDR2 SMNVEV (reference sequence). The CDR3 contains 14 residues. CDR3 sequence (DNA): TGTGCCAGCAGTAAAACGGCAGGGGGCTACGAGCAGTACTTC. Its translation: CASSKTAGGYEQYF.

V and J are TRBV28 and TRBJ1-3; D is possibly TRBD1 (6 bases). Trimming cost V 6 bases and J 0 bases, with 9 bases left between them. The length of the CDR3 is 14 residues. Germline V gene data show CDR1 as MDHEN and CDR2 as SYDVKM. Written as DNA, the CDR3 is TGTGCCAGCAGAGAGACAGGCTCTGGAAACACCATATATTTT. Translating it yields CASRETGSGNTIYF.

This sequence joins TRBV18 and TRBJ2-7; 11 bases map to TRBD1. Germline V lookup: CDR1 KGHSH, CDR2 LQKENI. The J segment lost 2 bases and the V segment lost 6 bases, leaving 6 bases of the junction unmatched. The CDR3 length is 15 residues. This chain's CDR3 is CASSRGQGDTYEQYF. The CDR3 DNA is TGTGCCAGCTCGCGGGGACAGGGGGATACCTACGAGCAGTACTTC.

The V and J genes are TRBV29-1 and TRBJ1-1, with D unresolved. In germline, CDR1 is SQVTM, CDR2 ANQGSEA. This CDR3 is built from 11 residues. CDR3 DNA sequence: TGCAGTGGTTACAAGAACACTGAAGCTTTCTTT. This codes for CSGYKNTEAFF.

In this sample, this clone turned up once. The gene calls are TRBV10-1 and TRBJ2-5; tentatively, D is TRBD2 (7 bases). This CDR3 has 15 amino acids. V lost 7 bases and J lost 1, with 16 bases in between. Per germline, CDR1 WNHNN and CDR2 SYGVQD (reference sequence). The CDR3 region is CASIWGGGSQETQYF. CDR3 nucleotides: TGCGCCAGCATTTGGGGAGGGGGAAGCCAAGAGACCCAGTACTTC.

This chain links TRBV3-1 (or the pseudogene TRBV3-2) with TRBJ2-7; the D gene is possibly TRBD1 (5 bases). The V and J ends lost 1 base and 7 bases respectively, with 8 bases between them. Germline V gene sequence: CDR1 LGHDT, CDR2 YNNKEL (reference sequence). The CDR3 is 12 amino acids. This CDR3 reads CASSQGGWEQYF. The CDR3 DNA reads TGTGCCAGCAGCCAAGGGGGCTGGGAGCAGTACTTC.

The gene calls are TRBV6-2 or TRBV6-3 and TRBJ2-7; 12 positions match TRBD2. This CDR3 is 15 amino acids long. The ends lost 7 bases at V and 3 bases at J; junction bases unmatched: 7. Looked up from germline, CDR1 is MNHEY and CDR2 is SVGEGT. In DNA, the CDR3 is TGTGCCAGCATCCCACTAGCGGGGGGCGGCTACGAGCAGTACTTC. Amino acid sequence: CASIPLAGGGYEQYF.

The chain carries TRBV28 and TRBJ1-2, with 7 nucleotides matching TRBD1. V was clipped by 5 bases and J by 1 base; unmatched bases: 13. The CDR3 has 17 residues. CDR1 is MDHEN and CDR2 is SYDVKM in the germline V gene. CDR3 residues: CASSGRDRGILNYGYTF. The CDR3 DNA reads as TGTGCCAGCAGTGGCCGGGACAGAGGGATCCTTAACTATGGCTACACCTTC.

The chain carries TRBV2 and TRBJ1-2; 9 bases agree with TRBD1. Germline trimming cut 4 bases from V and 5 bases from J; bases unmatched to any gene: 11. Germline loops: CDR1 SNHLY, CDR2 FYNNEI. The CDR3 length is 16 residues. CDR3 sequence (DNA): TGTGCCAGCAGTGTTACCCGGGACAGGGTTGGTTATGGCTACACCTTC. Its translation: CASSVTRDRVGYGYTF.

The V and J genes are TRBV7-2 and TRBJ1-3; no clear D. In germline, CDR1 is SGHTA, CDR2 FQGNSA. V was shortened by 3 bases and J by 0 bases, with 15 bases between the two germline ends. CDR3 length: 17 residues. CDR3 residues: CASSFSTGRRSGNTIYF. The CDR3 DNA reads TGTGCCAGCAGCTTTTCCACCGGGAGACGCTCTGGAAACACCATATATTTT.

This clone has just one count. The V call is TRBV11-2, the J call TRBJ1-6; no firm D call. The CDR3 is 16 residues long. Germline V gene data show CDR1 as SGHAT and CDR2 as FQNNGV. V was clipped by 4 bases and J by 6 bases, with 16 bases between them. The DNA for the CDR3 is TGTGCCAGCAGCTCACCTTTCACCGGGGTTAATTCACCCCTCCACTTT. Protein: CASSSPFTGVNSPLHF.

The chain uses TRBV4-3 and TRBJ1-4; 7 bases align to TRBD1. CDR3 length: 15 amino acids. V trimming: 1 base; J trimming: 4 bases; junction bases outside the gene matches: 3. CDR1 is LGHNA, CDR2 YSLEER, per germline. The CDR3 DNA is TGCGCCAGCAGCCAAGGACAGGGCTTTAATGAAAAACTGTTTTTT. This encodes CASSQGQGFNEKLFF.

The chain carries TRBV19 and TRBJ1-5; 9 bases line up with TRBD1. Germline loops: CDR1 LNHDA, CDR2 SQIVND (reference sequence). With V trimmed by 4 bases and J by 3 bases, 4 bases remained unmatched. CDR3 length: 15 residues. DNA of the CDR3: TGTGCCAGTAGTACCGGGACAGGGATCAATCAGCCCCAGCATTTT. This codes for CASSTGTGINQPQHF.